This T cell receptor (beta chain) was recorded in a study of blood T cell repertoires in COVID-19. Turning to the study itself: The United States, Italy and Spain supplied acute and convalescent COVID-19 samples. In each case, the material was cDNA or gDNA derived from T cells, B-cell-depleted T cells, or PBMCs.

Per the original data handling: Reference gene primer amplification gave nucleated cell count estimates. The protocol was immunoSEQ multiplex PCR, while the TCRdb copy is restricted to in-frame clones and leaves out a portion. V, J and clone size derive from that table, while D and trimming were established from the DNA sequence. This table has over 200,000 clones, 88% appearing once. The trim removed 3 bases at V and 1 base at J, leaving 13 bases unmatched. Looked up from germline, CDR1 is LGHDT and CDR2 is YNNKEL (reference sequence). The CDR3 sequence is 19 residues long. The chain carries TRBV3-1 (or the pseudogene TRBV3-2) and TRBJ2-3; 10 bases match TRBD2. Sequenced input: peripheral blood. The receptor was isolated from a young woman with acute or convalescent COVID-19. The CDR3 DNA follows: TGTGCCAGCAGCCAGAAAACTAGCGGGGCGGGGAAGCGCACAGATACGCAGTATTTT. Amino acids: CASSQKTSGAGKRTDTQYF.